The 10 T cell receptor beta chains below were found in one sample sequenced in a study of cytomegalovirus exposure and HLA in healthy donors. Researchers ran the PCR with 60 Vbeta and 13 Jbeta primers. This table comes from immunoSEQ multiplex PCR, and its TCRdb copy is limited to in-frame clones, with some not included. The repertoire holds fewer than 200,000 clones, with roughly 80% as singletons. Input material: PBMCs. These receptors all come from a human donor in good health.

The chain combines TRBV7-9 with TRBJ2-3; possibly TRBD1 for D (6 bases). The CDR3 consists of 14 residues. Germline lookup yields CDR1 SEHNR and CDR2 FQNEAQ (reference sequence). V dropped 5 bases and J dropped 5 bases, with 14 bases sitting between them. The CDR3 nucleotides read TGTGCCAGCAGCCGAACAGGGATAAGAGATACGCAGTATTTT. Translating gives CASSRTGIRDTQYF.

The chain carries TRBV7-2 and TRBJ2-7, with 8 nucleotides matching TRBD2. Germline-derived CDR1 and CDR2 are SGHTA and FQGNSA. The CDR3 sequence is 13 residues long. The V and J ends lost 5 bases and 4 bases, in that order; junction bases with no gene match: 4. The CDR3 DNA reads TGTGCCAGCAGCACGGGGGGGCTATACGAGCAGTACTTC. It codes for CASSTGGLYEQYF. Using reference TRBV7-2 and TRBJ2-7 for the parts outside the CDR3, the full variable domain is GAGVSQSPSNKVTEKGKDVELRCDPISGHTALYWYRQSLGQGLEFLIYFQGNSAPDKSGLPSDRFSAERTGGSVSTLTIQRTQQEDSAVYLCASSTGGLYEQYFGPGTRLTVT.

This chain links TRBV29-1 with TRBJ2-2; 7 bases match TRBD1. The germline CDR1 and CDR2 sequences are SQVTM and ANQGSEA. This CDR3 spans 12 amino acids. Germline trimming cut 7 bases from V and 6 bases from J; bases unmatched to any gene: 5. This chain's CDR3 is CSASRGPGELFF. CDR3 DNA: TGCAGCGCCTCGAGGGGGCCCGGGGAGCTGTTTTTT.

This rearrangement joins TRBV19 to TRBJ2-2; D is perhaps TRBD2 (5 bases). The CDR3 covers 15 residues. Germline-derived CDR1 and CDR2 are LNHDA and SQIVND (reference sequence). With 2 bases removed from V and 5 bases from J, the gap between germline ends came to 12 bases. This chain's CDR3 is CASSISGVVTGELFF. In DNA form, the CDR3 reads TGTGCCAGTAGTATATCCGGGGTGGTGACCGGGGAGCTGTTTTTT. The full variable domain, in which reference TRBV19 and TRBJ2-2 provide the parts outside the CDR3, is DGGITQSPKYLFRKEGQNVTLSCEQNLNHDAMYWYRQDPGQGLRLIYYSQIVNDFQKGDIAEGYSVSREKKESFPLTVTSAQKNPTAFYLCASSISGVVTGELFFGEGSRLTVL.

The chain joins TRBV6-1 to TRBJ1-6, with 7 bases matching TRBD1. V dropped 3 bases and J dropped 0; count of bases not matched to a gene: 5. This CDR3 is built from 17 residues. Germline CDR1 is MNHNS and CDR2 is SASEGT. Written as DNA, the CDR3 is TGTGCCAGCAGTGAGTTGGCAGGGGGCTCCTATAATTCACCCCTCCACTTT. Amino acids: CASSELAGGSYNSPLHF.

This clone was seen once. This chain joins TRBV10-1 and TRBJ2-5; a weak D match, TRBD2 (5 bases). Germline V CDR1 and CDR2: WNHNN, SYGVQD (reference sequence). Trimming stripped 5 bases from V and 2 bases from J, with 6 bases between. The CDR3 is 12 amino acids. CDR3 in amino acids: CASSSGQETQYF. The DNA of the CDR3 is TGCGCCAGCAGTAGCGGACAAGAGACCCAGTACTTC.

In its sample, this clone was seen a few times. The chain has TRBV7-9 and TRBJ2-7; D remains unclear. With 4 bases removed from V and 2 bases from J, the gap between germline ends came to 3 bases. The CDR3 is 11 residues long. CDR1 and CDR2 (germline): SEHNR, FQNEAQ (reference sequence). CDR3 amino acids: CASSSTYEQYF. The CDR3 region has the DNA TGTGCCAGCAGCTCCACCTACGAGCAGTACTTC.

The rearrangement uses TRBV5-4 and TRBJ2-7; the match to TRBD2 covers 7 bases. Looked up from germline, CDR1 is SGHNT and CDR2 is YYREEE (reference sequence). The CDR3 loop spans 16 amino acids. V was pared by 0 bases and J by 2 bases, with 8 bases of the junction left unmatched. In DNA, the CDR3 is TGTGCCAGCAGCTTGGGGGACGGTGGGGGGGCCTACGAGCAGTACTTC. Amino acids: CASSLGDGGGAYEQYF.

Regarding this clone: This specimen includes other DNA sequences encoding the same CDR3. The chain joins TRBV9 to TRBJ2-7; possible D gene TRBD2, 5 bases. V was trimmed by 0 bases and J by 1 base, leaving 8 bases between them. The CDR3 sequence is 14 residues long. CDR1 is SGDLS and CDR2 is YYNGEE in the germline V gene. The CDR3 region is CASSVAGLSYEQYF. The CDR3 DNA sequence: TGTGCCAGCAGCGTAGCGGGGTTATCCTACGAGCAGTACTTC. Full variable domain (missing parts from reference TRBV9 and TRBJ2-7): DSGVTQTPKHLITATGQRVTLRCSPRSGDLSVYWYQQSLDQGLQFLIQYYNGEERAKGNILERFSAQQFPDLHSELNLSSLELGDSALYFCASSVAGLSYEQYFGPGTRLTVT.

The J gene is TRBJ2-7, the V gene TRBV25-1; D is possibly TRBD2 (6 bases). The CDR3 runs to 13 residues. The V end was cut by 4 bases, the J end by 7 bases, with 14 bases between. The germline V gene encodes CDR1 MGHDK and CDR2 SYGVNS. This chain's CDR3 is CASSATTSGEQYF. As DNA, the CDR3 is TGTGCCAGCAGTGCGACCACCAGCGGGGAGCAGTACTTC.